Each of the 7 T cell receptor beta chains below was sequenced from the same sample in a study of technical replicates of blood from four donors. Clones were sequenced by immunoSEQ multiplex PCR, and TCRdb holds only the in-frame ones, with some missing. The sample has about 68,000 clones; about 97% are singletons. Material for sequencing was T cells isolated from PBMCs. The receptors were gathered from a human donor in good health.

V usage is TRBV7-2 and J usage is TRBJ2-7; the D gene is possibly TRBD2 (5 bases). CDR3 length: 14 residues. Germline V gives CDR1 SGHTA, CDR2 FQGNSA. Trimming cost V 5 bases and J 3 bases, with 14 bases left between them. As DNA, the CDR3 is TGTGCCAGCAGCCAACTAGTAACGGTCTACGAGCAGTACTTC. Its translation: CASSQLVTVYEQYF.

The CDR3 DNA reads TGTGCCAGTACAATATTGGGACAGGGAGGGCACACCGGGGAGCTGTTTTTT. This encodes CASTILGQGGHTGELFF. The chain employs TRBV19 and TRBJ2-2, with TRBD1 matching 9 bases. Germline CDR1 is LNHDA and CDR2 is SQIVND (reference sequence). V lost 7 bases and J lost 3; bases outside the gene matches: 12. The CDR3 has 17 amino acids.

The genes are TRBV7-6 and TRBJ2-1; 8 nucleotides align to TRBD2. V dropped 4 bases and J dropped 3; count of bases not matched to a gene: 2. Per germline, CDR1 SGHVS and CDR2 FNYEAQ. This CDR3 comprises 14 residues. Here the CDR3 reads CASSYGTSYNEQFF. In DNA, the CDR3 is TGTGCCAGCAGCTACGGGACTAGCTACAATGAGCAGTTCTTC.

This chain uses TRBV4-3 with TRBJ2-2; perhaps TRBD2 as D (6 bases). Per germline, CDR1 LGHNA and CDR2 YSLEER. The CDR3 is made up of 15 amino acids. V was shortened by 6 bases and J by 2 bases, with 13 bases between the two germline ends. CDR3 DNA sequence: TGCGCCAGCAGTTACACAGGACTAAACACCGGGGAGCTGTTTTTT. Translated, it gives CASSYTGLNTGELFF.

This clone was counted a single time. V usage is TRBV27 and J usage is TRBJ1-2, with a weak D call TRBD1 (5 bases). The V gene's germline CDR1 is MNHEY and CDR2 SMNVEV (reference sequence). This CDR3 spans 14 amino acids. Trimming left V 5 bases short and J 2 bases short, with 12 bases between. The CDR3 nucleotides are TGTGCCAGCAGTCTCCTAACAGGAAACTATGGCTACACCTTC. Translation: CASSLLTGNYGYTF.

The chain is built from TRBV29-1 and TRBJ2-1; 10 bases line up with TRBD2. The CDR3 covers 13 residues. The V gene's germline CDR1 is SQVTM and CDR2 ANQGSEA. J gave up 3 bases and V 6 bases, and 2 bases lay outside the gene matches. In nucleotides, the CDR3 is TGCAGCGTGGTAGCGGGAGGCTACAATGAGCAGTTCTTC. This gives the protein CSVVAGGYNEQFF.

V is TRBV7-3 and J is TRBJ2-3; 7 nucleotides match TRBD2. CDR1 is SGHTA and CDR2 is FQGTGA in the germline V gene. This CDR3 is built from 15 residues. The junction had 8 bases not matched to a gene; V was cut back by 4 bases and J by 4 bases. The CDR3 sequence: CASSSAAGAADTQYF. CDR3 nucleotides: TGTGCCAGCAGCTCGGCCGCGGGAGCAGCAGATACGCAGTATTTT. The whole variable domain, remainder taken from reference TRBV7-3 and TRBJ2-3, is GAGVSQTPSNKVTEKGKYVELRCDPISGHTALYWYRQSLGQGPEFLIYFQGTGAADDSGLPNDRFFAVRPEGSVSTLKIQRTERGDSAVYLCASSSAAGAADTQYFGPGTRLTVL.